The clone carrying this T cell receptor (beta chain) appeared once. The sample originates from a study of blood T cells in healthy people across ages. Germline loops: CDR1 DFQATT, CDR2 SNEGSKA (reference sequence). This CDR3 is built from 12 residues. The V and J ends lost 7 bases and 8 bases, in that order; junction bases with no gene match: 7. A J-beta primer mix and a sample-barcoded 5' primer were used in a second PCR of about 7 to 12 cycles. MiXCR, run by TCRdb on the 5' RACE reads, gives a single entry per CDR3 protein. The sample contains roughly 500,000 distinct CDR3 sequences, around 24% of which appear only once. The same data also contributed to another study, on T cells of mothers and their children.

V is TRBV20-1 and J is TRBJ2-1; TRBD1 matches at 8 bases. Sequencing was performed on blood. The TCR was taken from a boy aged 10-17 years in good health. The CDR3 DNA is TGCAGTGGGGACAGGAGGCCCCATGAGCAGTTCTTC. Translated: CSGDRRPHEQFF.